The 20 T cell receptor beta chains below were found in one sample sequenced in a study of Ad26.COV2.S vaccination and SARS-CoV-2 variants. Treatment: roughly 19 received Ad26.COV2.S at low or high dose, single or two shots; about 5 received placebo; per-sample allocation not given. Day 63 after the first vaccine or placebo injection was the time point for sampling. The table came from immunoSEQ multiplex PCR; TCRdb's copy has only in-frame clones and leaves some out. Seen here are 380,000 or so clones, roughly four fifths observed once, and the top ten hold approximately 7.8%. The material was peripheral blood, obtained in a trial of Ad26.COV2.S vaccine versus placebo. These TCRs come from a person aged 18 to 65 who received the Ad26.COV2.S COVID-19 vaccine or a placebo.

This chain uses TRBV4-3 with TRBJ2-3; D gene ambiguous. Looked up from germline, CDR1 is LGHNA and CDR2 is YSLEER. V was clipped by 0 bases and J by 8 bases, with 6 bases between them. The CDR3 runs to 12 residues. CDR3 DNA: TGCGCCAGCAGCCAAGAAGCTTCTACGCAGTATTTT. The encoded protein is CASSQEASTQYF.

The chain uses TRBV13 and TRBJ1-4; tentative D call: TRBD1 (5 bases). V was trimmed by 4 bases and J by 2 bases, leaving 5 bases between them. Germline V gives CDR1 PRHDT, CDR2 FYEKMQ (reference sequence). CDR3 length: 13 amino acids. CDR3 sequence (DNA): TGTGCCAGCAGCTGGGGGACTAATGAAAAACTGTTTTTT. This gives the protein CASSWGTNEKLFF.

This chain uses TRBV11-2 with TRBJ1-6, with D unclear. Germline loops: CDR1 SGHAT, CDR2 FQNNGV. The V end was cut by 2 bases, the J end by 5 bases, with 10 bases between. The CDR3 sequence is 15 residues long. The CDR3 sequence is CASSLSGGNNSPLHF. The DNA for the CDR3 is TGTGCCAGCAGCTTAAGTGGAGGGAATAATTCACCCCTCCACTTT.

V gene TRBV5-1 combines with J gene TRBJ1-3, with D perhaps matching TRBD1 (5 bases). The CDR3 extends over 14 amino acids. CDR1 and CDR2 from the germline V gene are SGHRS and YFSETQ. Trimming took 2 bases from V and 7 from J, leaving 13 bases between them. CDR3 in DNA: TGCGCCAGCAGCTTTTCCAGGGACGGCAACACCATATATTTT. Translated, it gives CASSFSRDGNTIYF.

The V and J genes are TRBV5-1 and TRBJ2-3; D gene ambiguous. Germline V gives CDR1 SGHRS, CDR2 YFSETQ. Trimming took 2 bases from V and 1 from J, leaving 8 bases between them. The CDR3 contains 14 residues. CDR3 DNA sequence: TGCGCCAGCAGCTTCGGCCCTCGCACAGATACGCAGTATTTT. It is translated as CASSFGPRTDTQYF. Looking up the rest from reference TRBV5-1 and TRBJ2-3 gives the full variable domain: KAGVTQTPRYLIKTRGQQVTLSCSPISGHRSVSWYQQTPGQGLQFLFEYFSETQRNKGNFPGRFSGRQFSNSRSEMNVSTLELGDSALYLCASSFGPRTDTQYFGPGTRLTVL.

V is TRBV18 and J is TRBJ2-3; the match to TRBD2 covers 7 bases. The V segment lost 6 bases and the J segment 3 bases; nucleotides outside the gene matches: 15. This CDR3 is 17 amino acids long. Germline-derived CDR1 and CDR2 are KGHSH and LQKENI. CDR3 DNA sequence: TGTGCCAGCTCCGGTAGAATGGGCGGGAGTACGACAGATACGCAGTATTTT. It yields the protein CASSGRMGGSTTDTQYF. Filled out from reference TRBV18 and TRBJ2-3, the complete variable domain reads NAGVMQNPRHLVRRRGQEARLRCSPMKGHSHVYWYRQLPEEGLKFMVYLQKENIIDESGMPKERFSAEFPKEGPSILRIQQVVRGDSAAYFCASSGRMGGSTTDTQYFGPGTRLTVL.

CDR3: CASSLGGADEQYF. CDR3 nucleotides: TGTGCCAGCAGCTTAGGGGGGGCAGACGAGCAGTACTTC. The chain combines TRBV7-2 with TRBJ2-7; D possibly matches TRBD1 or TRBD2 (6 bases each). The CDR3 loop spans 13 amino acids. V lost 1 base, J lost 5 bases, and 9 bases lay in between. Germline V gives CDR1 SGHTA, CDR2 FQGNSA.

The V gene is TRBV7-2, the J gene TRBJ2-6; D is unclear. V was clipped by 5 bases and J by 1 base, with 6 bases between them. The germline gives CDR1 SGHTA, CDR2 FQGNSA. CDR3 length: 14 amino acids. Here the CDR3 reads CASSGDSGANVLTF. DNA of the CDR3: TGTGCCAGCAGCGGAGATTCTGGGGCCAACGTCCTGACTTTC.

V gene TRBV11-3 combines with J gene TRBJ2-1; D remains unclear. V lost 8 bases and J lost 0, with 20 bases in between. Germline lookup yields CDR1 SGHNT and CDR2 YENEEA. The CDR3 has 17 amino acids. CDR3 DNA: TGTGCCAGCTTAGACAACTCCGACTTTAGCTCCTACAATGAGCAGTTCTTC. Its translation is CASLDNSDFSSYNEQFF.

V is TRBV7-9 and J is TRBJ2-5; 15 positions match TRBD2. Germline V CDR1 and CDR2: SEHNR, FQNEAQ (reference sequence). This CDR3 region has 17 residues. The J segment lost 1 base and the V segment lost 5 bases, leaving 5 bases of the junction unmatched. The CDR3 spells CASSPRTSGRAQETQYF. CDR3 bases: TGTGCCAGCAGCCCAAGGACTAGCGGGAGGGCCCAAGAGACCCAGTACTTC.

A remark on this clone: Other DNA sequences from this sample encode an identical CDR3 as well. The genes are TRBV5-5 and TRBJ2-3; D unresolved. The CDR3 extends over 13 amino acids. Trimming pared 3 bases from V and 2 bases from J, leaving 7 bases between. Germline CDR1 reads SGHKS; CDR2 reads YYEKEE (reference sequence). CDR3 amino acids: CASSSTVTDTQYF. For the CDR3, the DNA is TGTGCCAGCAGCTCCACAGTCACAGATACGCAGTATTTT.

The CDR3 is CASRSPSTDTQYF. Written as DNA, the CDR3 is TGTGCCAGCCGGTCCCCTAGCACAGATACGCAGTATTTT. V gene TRBV5-4 combines with J gene TRBJ2-3; D not certain. Trimming cost V 7 bases and J 0 bases, with 9 bases left between them. Germline V gene sequence: CDR1 SGHNT, CDR2 YYREEE (reference sequence). This CDR3 has 13 amino acids. Looking up the rest from reference TRBV5-4 and TRBJ2-3 gives the full variable domain: ETGVTQSPTHLIKTRGQQVTLRCSSQSGHNTVSWYQQALGQGPQFIFQYYREEENGRGNFPPRFSGLQFPNYSSELNVNALELDDSALYLCASRSPSTDTQYFGPGTRLTVL.

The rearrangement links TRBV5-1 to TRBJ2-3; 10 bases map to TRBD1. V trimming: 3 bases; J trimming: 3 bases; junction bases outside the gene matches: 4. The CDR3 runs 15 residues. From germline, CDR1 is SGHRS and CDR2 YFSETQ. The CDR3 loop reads CASSSRDRGTDTQYF. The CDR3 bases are TGCGCCAGCAGCTCCCGGGACAGGGGAACAGATACGCAGTATTTT.

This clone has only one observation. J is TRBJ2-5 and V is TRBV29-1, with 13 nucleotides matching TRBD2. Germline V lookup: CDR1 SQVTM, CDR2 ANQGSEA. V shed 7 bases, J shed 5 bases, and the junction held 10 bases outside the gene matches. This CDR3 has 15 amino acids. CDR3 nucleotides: TGCAGCGGAGCCCGGACTAGCGGGAGCAGGGAGACCCAGTACTTC. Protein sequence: CSGARTSGSRETQYF.

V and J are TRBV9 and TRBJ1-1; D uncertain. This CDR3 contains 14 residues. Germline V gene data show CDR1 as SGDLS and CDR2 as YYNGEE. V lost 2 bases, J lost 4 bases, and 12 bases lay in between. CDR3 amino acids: CASSVRTTVTEAFF. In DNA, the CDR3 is TGTGCCAGCAGCGTCCGTACTACGGTCACTGAAGCTTTCTTT.

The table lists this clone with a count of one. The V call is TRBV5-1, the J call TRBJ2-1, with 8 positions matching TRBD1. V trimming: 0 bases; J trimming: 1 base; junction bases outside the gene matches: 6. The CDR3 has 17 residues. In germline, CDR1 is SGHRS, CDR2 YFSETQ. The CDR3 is CASSLGTGQGSYNEQFF. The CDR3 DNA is TGCGCCAGCAGCTTGGGGACCGGACAGGGTTCCTACAATGAGCAGTTCTTC.

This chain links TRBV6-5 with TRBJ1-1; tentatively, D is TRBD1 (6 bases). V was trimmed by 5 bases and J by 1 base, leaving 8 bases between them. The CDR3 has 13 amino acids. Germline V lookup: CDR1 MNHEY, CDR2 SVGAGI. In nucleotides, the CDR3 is TGTGCCAGCAGTCGACAGGAGAACACTGAAGCTTTCTTT. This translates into CASSRQENTEAFF.

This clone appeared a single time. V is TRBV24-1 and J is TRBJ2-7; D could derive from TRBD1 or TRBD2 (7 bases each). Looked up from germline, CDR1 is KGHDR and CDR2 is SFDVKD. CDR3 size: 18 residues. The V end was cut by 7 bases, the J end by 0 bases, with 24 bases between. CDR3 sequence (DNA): TGTGCCACCAGACGAAAGGGGGCCCAGCGGGGCTCCTCCTACGAGCAGTACTTC. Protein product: CATRRKGAQRGSSYEQYF.

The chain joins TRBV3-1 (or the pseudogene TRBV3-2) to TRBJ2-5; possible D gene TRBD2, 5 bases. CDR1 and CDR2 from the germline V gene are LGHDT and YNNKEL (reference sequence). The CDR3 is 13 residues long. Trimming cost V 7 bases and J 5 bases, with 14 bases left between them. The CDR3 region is CASTLRPGETQYF. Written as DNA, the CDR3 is TGTGCCAGCACCCTGAGGCCGGGGGAGACCCAGTACTTC.

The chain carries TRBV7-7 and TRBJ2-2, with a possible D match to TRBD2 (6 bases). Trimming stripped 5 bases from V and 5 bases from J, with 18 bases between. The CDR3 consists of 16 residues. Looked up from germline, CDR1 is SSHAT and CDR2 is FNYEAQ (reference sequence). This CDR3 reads CASSPQSGVETGELFF. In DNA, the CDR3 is TGTGCCAGCAGCCCTCAGTCGGGGGTAGAGACCGGGGAGCTGTTTTTT.